The present T cell receptor beta chain was sequenced within a study of T cell responses to AZD1222 COVID-19 vaccine. V was clipped by 2 bases and J by 5 bases, with 15 bases between them. There are 15 residues in the CDR3. CDR1 and CDR2 (germline): MDHEN, SYDVKM. Repertoires were generated with immunoSEQ multiplex PCR, while TCRdb's copy carries only in-frame clones and drops some. The repertoire consists of some 120,000 clones, with roughly nine tenths occurring once and the leading ten covering roughly 1.4%. The rearrangement joins TRBV28 to TRBJ2-5, with D perhaps matching TRBD2 (6 bases). This specimen consisted of peripheral blood, obtained 28 days after the second AZD1222 dose. The origin of this receptor is an adult who received the AZD1222 COVID-19 vaccine. The CDR3 bases are TGTGCCAGCAGTTTAAGGCTAGCGAGGTGGGAGACCCAGTACTTC. It specifies CASSLRLARWETQYF. The full variable domain, its missing parts supplied by reference TRBV28 and TRBJ2-5, is DVKVTQSSRYLVKRTGEKVFLECVQDMDHENMFWYRQDPGLGLRLIYFSYDVKMKEKGDIPEGYSVSREKKERFSLILESASTNQTSMYLCASSLRLARWETQYFGPGTRLLVL.